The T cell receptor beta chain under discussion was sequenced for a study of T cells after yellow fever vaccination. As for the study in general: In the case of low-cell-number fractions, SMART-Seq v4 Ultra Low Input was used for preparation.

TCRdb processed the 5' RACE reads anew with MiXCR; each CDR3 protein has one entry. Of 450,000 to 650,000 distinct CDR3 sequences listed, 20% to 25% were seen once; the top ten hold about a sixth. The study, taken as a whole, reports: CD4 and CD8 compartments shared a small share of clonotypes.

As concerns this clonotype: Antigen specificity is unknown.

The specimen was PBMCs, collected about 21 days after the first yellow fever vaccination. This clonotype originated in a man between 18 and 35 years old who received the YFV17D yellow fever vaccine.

In DNA form, the CDR3 reads TGTGCCGGAGGGGAGAACTATGGCTACACCTTC. Its protein is CAGGENYGYTF. The chain employs TRBV10-3 and TRBJ1-2, with D tentatively TRBD1 (5 bases). CDR1 and CDR2 from the germline V gene are ENHRY and SYGVKD. The V end was cut by 11 bases, the J end by 2 bases, with 9 bases between. There are 11 residues in the CDR3.